The rows below give T cell receptor beta chains drawn from one sample of a study of patients and donors after allogeneic stem cell transplantation. TCRdb ran MiXCR on the RT-PCR reads and lists one entry per CDR3 protein. The sample holds roughly 940,000 distinct CDR3 sequences, roughly 18% seen once. Source material: blood, either unsorted or a sorted T cell fraction (not recorded which). The receptors stem from a human donor who was either an allogeneic HSCT recipient or a stem cell or donor lymphocyte infusion donor (not recorded which). It is not recorded whose cells these are; they may come from a transplant donor. Both conserved end residues are part of each CDR3. Fields, in order: J gene, V gene, clone size, D gene, CDR3 DNA, CDR3 protein. D genes are given only for firm matches. Part of the rows lack a size; the others show once, few, many or a class for expanded clones.

TRBJ2-7,TRBV6-5,few,.,TGTGCCAGCAGTTATGACAAGCCAAATTATTACGAGCAGTACTTC,CASSYDKPNYYEQYF
TRBJ2-3,TRBV14,.,TRBD2,TGTGCCAGCGGACTAGCGGGGAGCACAGATACGCAGTATTTT,CASGLAGSTDTQYF
TRBJ2-2,TRBV6-5,few,.,TGTGCCAGCAGTTCTGGGTGGAGCACCGGGGAGCTGTTTTTT,CASSSGWSTGELFF
TRBJ2-1,TRBV7-3,.,TRBD2,TGTGCCAGCAGCTTAAATGGCGGGAGGATAAATGAGCAGTTCTTC,CASSLNGGRINEQFF
TRBJ2-3,TRBV7-9,few,TRBD2,TGTGCCAGCAGCTCACGGGGACTAGCGGGAGAGGGAGATACGCAGTATTTT,CASSSRGLAGEGDTQYF
TRBJ1-1,TRBV5-1,few,.,TGCGCCAGCAGTGAGAGGGCGGGTAACACTGAAGCTTTCTTT,CASSERAGNTEAFF
TRBJ1-1,TRBV19,.,TRBD1,TGTGCCAGCAGCACACAGGGGACGAACACTGAAGCTTTCTTT,CASSTQGTNTEAFF
TRBJ2-1,TRBV6-4,few,.,TGTGCCAGCAGTGACTCGTGGAGGGAAAAAGAGCAGTTCTTC,CASSDSWREKEQFF
TRBJ2-7,TRBV6-5,.,.,TGTGCCAGCAGTTACGGGGCAGTTCTCTCCTACGAGCAGTACTTC,CASSYGAVLSYEQYF
TRBJ2-1,TRBV7-6,few,TRBD2,TGTGCCAGCAGCTTAGGCGGGGGGAGGATGAGCAATGAGCAGTTCTTC,CASSLGGGRMSNEQFF
TRBJ1-1,TRBV12-3/TRBV12-4,few,.,TGTGCCAGCAGTTTGTTGGGAGGGGCTTTCTTT,CASSLLGGAFF
TRBJ1-6,TRBV12-3/TRBV12-4,.,.,TGTGCCTCGCGGGTGAGCTCCTATAATTCACCCCTCCACTTT,CASRVSSYNSPLHF
TRBJ1-1,TRBV24-1,few,.,TGTGCCACCAGTAACTCAGGAGAAAAGAACACTGAAGCTTTCTTT,CATSNSGEKNTEAFF
TRBJ2-7,TRBV29-1,few,TRBD2,TGCAGCGCCCTTAGCGGGACCTCCTACGAGCAGTACTTC,CSALSGTSYEQYF
TRBJ2-1,TRBV12-3/TRBV12-4,.,.,TGTGCCAGCAGCCGCTTCGATGGTTACAATGAGCAGTTCTTC,CASSRFDGYNEQFF
TRBJ1-5,TRBV20-1,few,.,TGCAGTGCTAGCTCGGGGAGAGGCAATCAGCCCCAGCATTTT,CSASSGRGNQPQHF
TRBJ1-3,TRBV20-1,few,TRBD1,TGCAGTGCTAAAATAGGGGGCGCGTCAAACACCATATATTTT,CSAKIGGASNTIYF
TRBJ1-5,TRBV12-5,few,TRBD1,TGTGCTAGTGGACCGCTCCCCGGGACAGGGAACAATCAGCCCCAGCATTTT,CASGPLPGTGNNQPQHF
TRBJ2-2,TRBV4-3,.,.,TGCGCCAGCAGCCAAGATCGGAGGAACACCGGGGAGCTGTTTTTT,CASSQDRRNTGELFF
TRBJ2-6,TRBV5-1,many,TRBD1,TGCGCCAGCAGCCGGGACAGGGCTGGGGCCAACGTCCTGACTTTC,CASSRDRAGANVLTF
TRBJ2-1,TRBV6-2/TRBV6-3,.,TRBD1,TGTGCCAGCAGCCTGACAGGGGGCTTTTTGAATGAGCAGTTCTTC,CASSLTGGFLNEQFF
TRBJ2-2,TRBV14,few,.,TGTGCCAGCAGCCAAGACACCGGGAGACTAGTCGCCGGGGAGCTGTTTTTT,CASSQDTGRLVAGELFF
TRBJ1-2,TRBV6-2/TRBV6-3,few,.,TGTGCCAGCAGTCCGCGGATTCTCTATGGCTACACCTTC,CASSPRILYGYTF
TRBJ2-7,TRBV27,.,.,TGTGCCAGCAGTGGACTTCTGGCGGGTTCCGAGCAGTACTTC,CASSGLLAGSEQYF
TRBJ1-2,TRBV6-5,many,.,TGTGCCTGTCACGGGCGGCCCTATGGCTACACCTTC,CACHGRPYGYTF
TRBJ2-2,TRBV3-1,few,.,TGTGCCAGCCAGCCAAGACGCCTGGGCGGGGAGCTGTTTTTT,CASQPRRLGGELFF
TRBJ1-1,TRBV6-1,.,.,TGTGCCAGCACTATCAGACCCGGGACGCGGTCGGGAGCTTTCTTT,CASTIRPGTRSGAFF
TRBJ2-1,TRBV12-3/TRBV12-4,.,.,TGTGCCAGCAGTTCCCAAATGCATGAGCAGTTCTTC,CASSSQMHEQFF
TRBJ1-5,TRBV3-1,.,.,TGTGCCAGCAGCCAAGGGCATAGCAATCAGCCCCAGCATTTT,CASSQGHSNQPQHF
TRBJ1-1,TRBV6-1,few,.,TGTGCCAGCAGAAGACCGGGACAGAACACTGAAGCTTTCTTT,CASRRPGQNTEAFF
TRBJ1-5,TRBV27,few,.,TGTGCCAGCAGTTTAATCGGGAATCAGCCCCAGCATTTT,CASSLIGNQPQHF
TRBJ2-1,TRBV15,.,TRBD2,TGTGCCACCAGCGACGGGACTAGCGGAGGCTACAATGAGCAGTTCTTC,CATSDGTSGGYNEQFF
TRBJ2-1,TRBV4-2,few,TRBD2,TGTGCCAGCAGCCCCTCGGGACTAGCGGCCTACAATGAGCAGTTCTTC,CASSPSGLAAYNEQFF
TRBJ2-1,TRBV4-3,few,.,TGCGCCAGCAGCCAAGATCGCCAGGGGGGGAATGAGCAGTTCTTC,CASSQDRQGGNEQFF
TRBJ2-7,TRBV18,few,.,TGTGCCAGCTCACCACCGGCGGCGGCCGAGCAGTACTTC,CASSPPAAAEQYF
TRBJ2-2,TRBV18,few,TRBD2,TGTGCCAGCTCACCCCGGGGAGCGGGGCTGAACACCGGGGAGCTGTTTTTT,CASSPRGAGLNTGELFF
TRBJ1-1,TRBV11-2,.,.,TGTGCCAGCAGCTTGAGGAGGGGAGGGGGTAGCGTGCGGAACACTGAAGCTTTCTTT,CASSLRRGGGSVRNTEAFF
TRBJ2-2,TRBV7-2,.,TRBD2,TGTGCCAGCAGCCTCCGACTAGCGGGGGGACACGGGGAGCTGTTTTTT,CASSLRLAGGHGELFF
TRBJ2-7,TRBV5-1,few,TRBD2,TGCGCCAGCAATTTAGAAGCGGGAGGGATGCGAAACGAGCAGTACTTC,CASNLEAGGMRNEQYF
TRBJ2-2,TRBV24-1,few,.,TGTGCCACCAGTGATTGGGGGGACAGATTCACCGGGGAGCTGTTTTTT,CATSDWGDRFTGELFF
TRBJ1-3,TRBV20-1,.,TRBD1,TGCAGTGCTAGACCAGGGGGCTTTGGATACACCATATATTTT,CSARPGGFGYTIYF